The rows below give T cell receptor beta chains drawn from one sample of a study of CD8 T cells in Susac syndrome. TCRdb reprocessed the immunoSEQ multiplex PCR reads with MiXCR, giving one entry per CDR3 protein. Among some 150,000 distinct CDR3 sequences listed, about 94% were seen once. The specimen was CD8+ T cells from PBMCs. These receptors all stem from a human donor with multiple sclerosis. Both conserved end residues are part of each CDR3. The D gene is left open where the match is weak. The listing skips clone size in some rows; elsewhere it reads once, few, many or a size class.

d_gene: .; abundance: .; v_gene: TRBV2; j_gene: TRBJ1-4; CDR3aa: CASSIGEGTNEKLFF; CDR3nt: TGTGCCAGCAGTATAGGGGAAGGCACTAATGAAAAACTGTTTTTT
d_gene: .; abundance: .; v_gene: TRBV7-9; j_gene: TRBJ2-1; CDR3aa: CASSPAPSGSYNEQFF; CDR3nt: TGTGCCAGCAGCCCTGCCCCCAGCGGCTCCTACAATGAGCAGTTCTTC
d_gene: .; abundance: .; v_gene: TRBV9; j_gene: TRBJ1-2; CDR3aa: CASSEPTSGGTGYTF; CDR3nt: TGTGCCAGCAGCGAGCCTACCTCGGGGGGCACAGGCTACACCTTC
d_gene: .; abundance: once; v_gene: TRBV7-9; j_gene: TRBJ2-7; CDR3aa: CASSSNTYEQYF; CDR3nt: TGTGCCAGCAGCTCCAACACCTACGAGCAGTACTTC
d_gene: .; abundance: .; v_gene: TRBV13; j_gene: TRBJ2-5; CDR3aa: CASSPPNTDGETQYF; CDR3nt: TGTGCCAGCAGCCCCCCCAACACCGACGGAGAGACCCAGTACTTC
d_gene: TRBD2; abundance: .; v_gene: TRBV29-1; j_gene: TRBJ2-7; CDR3aa: CSVDFAGGTYEQYF; CDR3nt: TGCAGCGTTGACTTCGCGGGGGGTACTTACGAGCAGTACTTC
d_gene: .; abundance: .; v_gene: TRBV3-1; j_gene: TRBJ2-1; CDR3aa: CASSQDSFRGTYNEQFF; CDR3nt: TGTGCCAGCAGCCAAGACTCCTTTCGGGGGACCTACAATGAGCAGTTCTTC
d_gene: TRBD1; abundance: .; v_gene: TRBV25-1; j_gene: TRBJ2-7; CDR3aa: CATVSSGTGCEQYF; CDR3nt: TGTGCCACCGTTTCTTCCGGGACAGGGTGCGAGCAGTACTTC
d_gene: .; abundance: .; v_gene: TRBV19; j_gene: TRBJ2-1; CDR3aa: CASSVPGFYNEQFF; CDR3nt: TGTGCCAGTAGCGTACCCGGCTTCTACAATGAGCAGTTCTTC
d_gene: .; abundance: .; v_gene: TRBV15; j_gene: TRBJ2-1; CDR3aa: CATSRDRRAEQFF; CDR3nt: TGTGCCACCAGCAGAGATCGGAGGGCAGAGCAGTTCTTC
d_gene: .; abundance: .; v_gene: TRBV20-1; j_gene: TRBJ2-7; CDR3aa: CSARDSDSEQYF; CDR3nt: TGCAGTGCTAGAGATAGTGACTCGGAGCAGTACTTC
d_gene: TRBD1; abundance: once; v_gene: TRBV7-6; j_gene: TRBJ2-7; CDR3aa: CASSGRTGGFINSYEQYF; CDR3nt: TGTGCCAGCAGCGGCCGGACAGGGGGTTTCATAAATTCCTACGAGCAGTACTTC
d_gene: TRBD1; abundance: .; v_gene: TRBV2; j_gene: TRBJ2-7; CDR3aa: CASSVKGRGLGEQYF; CDR3nt: TGTGCCAGCAGTGTTAAAGGCAGGGGGTTAGGCGAGCAGTACTTC
d_gene: TRBD1; abundance: .; v_gene: TRBV29-1; j_gene: TRBJ2-7; CDR3aa: CSVEGDRPYEQYF; CDR3nt: TGCAGCGTTGAAGGGGACAGGCCGTACGAGCAGTACTTC
d_gene: .; abundance: .; v_gene: TRBV4-1; j_gene: TRBJ1-4; CDR3aa: CASSKIGGEKLFF; CDR3nt: TGCGCCAGCAGTAAGATCGGAGGCGAAAAACTGTTTTTT
d_gene: .; abundance: .; v_gene: TRBV29-1; j_gene: TRBJ1-1; CDR3aa: CSVEGRNQQGRAEAFF; CDR3nt: TGCAGCGTTGAAGGGAGAAATCAGCAGGGGCGTGCCGAAGCTTTCTTT
d_gene: .; abundance: .; v_gene: TRBV6-6; j_gene: TRBJ1-5; CDR3aa: CASSYGERNQPQHF; CDR3nt: TGTGCCAGCAGTTACGGGGAGAGAAATCAGCCCCAGCATTTT
d_gene: .; abundance: .; v_gene: TRBV12-3/TRBV12-4; j_gene: TRBJ1-2; CDR3aa: CASSRARTTYGYTF; CDR3nt: TGTGCCAGCAGCCGGGCCCGAACCACCTATGGCTACACCTTC
d_gene: .; abundance: .; v_gene: TRBV20-1; j_gene: TRBJ1-5; CDR3aa: CSARGTQRGQPQHF; CDR3nt: TGCAGTGCTAGGGGGACTCAACGAGGTCAGCCCCAGCATTTT
d_gene: TRBD1; abundance: .; v_gene: TRBV6-5; j_gene: TRBJ2-2; CDR3aa: CASRRQGRTGELFF; CDR3nt: TGTGCCAGCAGGCGACAGGGTCGCACCGGGGAGCTGTTTTTT
d_gene: .; abundance: .; v_gene: TRBV15; j_gene: TRBJ2-1; CDR3aa: CATSTDLGHEQFF; CDR3nt: TGTGCCACCAGCACTGATTTGGGGCATGAGCAGTTCTTC
d_gene: TRBD2; abundance: .; v_gene: TRBV3-1; j_gene: TRBJ2-1; CDR3aa: CASSQGWGTSGAKENEQFF; CDR3nt: TGTGCCAGCAGCCAAGGCTGGGGGACTAGCGGGGCAAAAGAAAATGAGCAGTTCTTC
d_gene: .; abundance: .; v_gene: TRBV7-9; j_gene: TRBJ2-7; CDR3aa: CASRSGIYEQYF; CDR3nt: TGTGCCAGCAGATCAGGGATCTACGAGCAGTACTTC
d_gene: TRBD1; abundance: .; v_gene: TRBV24-1; j_gene: TRBJ2-5; CDR3aa: CATSDSGQDQETQYF; CDR3nt: TGTGCCACCAGTGACTCTGGACAGGACCAAGAGACCCAGTACTTC
d_gene: .; abundance: .; v_gene: TRBV27; j_gene: TRBJ1-1; CDR3aa: CASSLWQGSTNTEAFF; CDR3nt: TGTGCCAGCAGTTTATGGCAGGGTAGCACAAACACTGAAGCTTTCTTT
d_gene: .; abundance: .; v_gene: TRBV13; j_gene: TRBJ1-2; CDR3aa: CASSFVGLYGYTF; CDR3nt: TGTGCCAGCAGCTTCGTTGGACTCTATGGCTACACCTTC
d_gene: .; abundance: .; v_gene: TRBV6-1; j_gene: TRBJ2-5; CDR3aa: CASSAGISDGETQYF; CDR3nt: TGTGCCAGCAGTGCCGGGATCAGCGACGGGGAGACCCAGTACTTC
d_gene: .; abundance: .; v_gene: TRBV30; j_gene: TRBJ2-7; CDR3aa: CAWMGDRLEQYF; CDR3nt: TGTGCCTGGATGGGAGACCGGCTCGAGCAGTACTTC
d_gene: TRBD2; abundance: .; v_gene: TRBV7-9; j_gene: TRBJ2-7; CDR3aa: CASSGYRTLSGEPPYEQYF; CDR3nt: TGTGCCAGCAGCGGCTATCGCACCCTTAGCGGGGAGCCGCCCTACGAGCAGTACTTC
d_gene: TRBD2; abundance: .; v_gene: TRBV3-1; j_gene: TRBJ2-2; CDR3aa: CASSHLSGGAGELFF; CDR3nt: TGTGCCAGCAGCCACTTGAGCGGGGGGGCCGGGGAGCTGTTTTTT
d_gene: .; abundance: .; v_gene: TRBV20-1; j_gene: TRBJ2-2; CDR3aa: CSAPWAGSNTGELFF; CDR3nt: TGCAGTGCACCATGGGCAGGGTCGAACACCGGGGAGCTGTTTTTT
d_gene: TRBD1; abundance: .; v_gene: TRBV19; j_gene: TRBJ1-2; CDR3aa: CASSIQGANAYGYTF; CDR3nt: TGTGCCAGTAGTATCCAGGGGGCCAACGCCTATGGCTACACCTTC
d_gene: .; abundance: .; v_gene: TRBV4-1; j_gene: TRBJ2-7; CDR3aa: CASSLDSDEQYF; CDR3nt: TGCGCCAGCAGCCTCGACTCGGACGAGCAGTACTTC
d_gene: .; abundance: .; v_gene: TRBV3-1; j_gene: TRBJ2-1; CDR3aa: CASSQVLGNEQFF; CDR3nt: TGTGCCAGCAGCCAAGTCTTGGGGAATGAGCAGTTCTTC
d_gene: TRBD1; abundance: .; v_gene: TRBV5-1; j_gene: TRBJ2-5; CDR3aa: CASSDRVSKTQYF; CDR3nt: TGCGCCAGCAGCGACAGGGTCTCGAAGACCCAGTACTTC
d_gene: TRBD2; abundance: .; v_gene: TRBV7-2; j_gene: TRBJ2-3; CDR3aa: CASSFLAGGSTDTQYF; CDR3nt: TGTGCCAGCAGCTTCCTAGCGGGCGGAAGCACAGATACGCAGTATTTT
d_gene: .; abundance: .; v_gene: TRBV6-5; j_gene: TRBJ2-5; CDR3aa: CASSYTRQTAHQETQYF; CDR3nt: TGTGCCAGCAGTTACACAAGACAGACAGCGCACCAAGAGACCCAGTACTTC
d_gene: .; abundance: .; v_gene: TRBV20-1; j_gene: TRBJ2-4; CDR3aa: CSLRTVAKNIQYF; CDR3nt: TGTTCCCTTCGGACGGTAGCCAAAAACATTCAGTACTTC
d_gene: .; abundance: .; v_gene: TRBV29-1; j_gene: TRBJ2-2; CDR3aa: CSVEEGGSNTGELFF; CDR3nt: TGCAGCGTTGAAGAAGGGGGGAGCAACACCGGGGAGCTGTTTTTT
d_gene: .; abundance: .; v_gene: TRBV7-9; j_gene: TRBJ2-5; CDR3aa: CASSLLPSAETQYF; CDR3nt: TGTGCCAGCAGCTTACTTCCCTCCGCCGAGACCCAGTACTTC
d_gene: .; abundance: .; v_gene: TRBV29-1; j_gene: TRBJ2-4; CDR3aa: CSVIVAKNIQYF; CDR3nt: TGCAGCGTTATCGTAGCCAAAAACATTCAGTACTTC
d_gene: .; abundance: .; v_gene: TRBV9; j_gene: TRBJ2-7; CDR3aa: CASSVDGAYEQYF; CDR3nt: TGTGCCAGCAGCGTAGACGGGGCCTACGAGCAGTACTTC
d_gene: TRBD2; abundance: .; v_gene: TRBV7-3; j_gene: TRBJ2-3; CDR3aa: CASSPGLVSTDTQYF; CDR3nt: TGTGCCAGCAGCCCCGGACTAGTGAGCACAGATACGCAGTATTTT
d_gene: .; abundance: .; v_gene: TRBV15; j_gene: TRBJ1-6; CDR3aa: CATSRERGRGSPLHF; CDR3nt: TGTGCCACCAGCAGAGAGAGGGGTAGGGGTTCACCCCTCCACTTT
d_gene: .; abundance: .; v_gene: TRBV12-3/TRBV12-4; j_gene: TRBJ1-2; CDR3aa: CATYGDGTNYGYTF; CDR3nt: TGTGCCACCTACGGGGACGGAACTAACTATGGCTACACCTTC
d_gene: .; abundance: .; v_gene: TRBV9; j_gene: TRBJ2-3; CDR3aa: CASSSEGRGNTDTQYF; CDR3nt: TGTGCCAGCAGTTCTGAGGGGCGCGGAAACACAGATACGCAGTATTTT
d_gene: .; abundance: .; v_gene: TRBV4-2; j_gene: TRBJ2-3; CDR3aa: CAGSQGQTGGADTQYF; CDR3nt: TGTGCCGGCAGCCAAGGACAGACCGGCGGGGCAGATACGCAGTATTTT
d_gene: .; abundance: .; v_gene: TRBV6-6; j_gene: TRBJ2-1; CDR3aa: CASSYSGGPEQFF; CDR3nt: TGTGCCAGCAGTTACTCGGGAGGTCCTGAGCAGTTCTTC
d_gene: .; abundance: .; v_gene: TRBV7-9; j_gene: TRBJ1-1; CDR3aa: CASSLDVEAFF; CDR3nt: TGTGCCAGCAGCTTGGACGTGGAAGCTTTCTTT
d_gene: .; abundance: .; v_gene: TRBV29-1; j_gene: TRBJ1-1; CDR3aa: CSVEGLGGYMDTEAFF; CDR3nt: TGCAGCGTTGAAGGCCTTGGGGGGTACATGGACACTGAAGCTTTCTTT